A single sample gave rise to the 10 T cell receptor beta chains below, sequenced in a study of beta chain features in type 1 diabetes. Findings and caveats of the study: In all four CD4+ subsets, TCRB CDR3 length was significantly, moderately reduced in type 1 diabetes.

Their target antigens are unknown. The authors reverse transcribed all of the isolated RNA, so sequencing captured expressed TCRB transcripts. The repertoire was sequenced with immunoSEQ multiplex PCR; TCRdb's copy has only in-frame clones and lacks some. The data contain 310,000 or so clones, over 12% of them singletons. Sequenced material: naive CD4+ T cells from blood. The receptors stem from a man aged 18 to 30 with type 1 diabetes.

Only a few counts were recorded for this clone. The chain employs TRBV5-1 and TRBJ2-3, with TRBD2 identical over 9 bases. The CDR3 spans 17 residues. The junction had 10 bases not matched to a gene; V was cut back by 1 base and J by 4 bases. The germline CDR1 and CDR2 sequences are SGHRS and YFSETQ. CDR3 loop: CASSLPGRGGRSDTQYF. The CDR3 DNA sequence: TGCGCCAGCAGCTTGCCGGGGCGGGGGGGCCGCTCAGATACGCAGTATTTT.

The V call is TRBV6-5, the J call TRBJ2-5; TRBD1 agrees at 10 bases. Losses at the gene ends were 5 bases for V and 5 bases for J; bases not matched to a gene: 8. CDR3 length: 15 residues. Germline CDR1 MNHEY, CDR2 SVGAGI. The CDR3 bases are TGTGCCAGCAGTCACATGGACAGGGGGGGCGAGACCCAGTACTTC. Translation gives CASSHMDRGGETQYF.

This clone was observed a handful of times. The CDR3, as DNA: TGTGCCAGCAGCAACACAGGGGCGGGGGAGCAGTACTTC. This codes for CASSNTGAGEQYF. This chain connects TRBV7-2 to TRBJ2-7; D possibly corresponds to TRBD1 (7 bases). V was pared by 5 bases and J by 7 bases, with 15 bases between. The CDR3 extends over 13 amino acids. Germline CDR1 SGHTA, CDR2 FQGNSA.

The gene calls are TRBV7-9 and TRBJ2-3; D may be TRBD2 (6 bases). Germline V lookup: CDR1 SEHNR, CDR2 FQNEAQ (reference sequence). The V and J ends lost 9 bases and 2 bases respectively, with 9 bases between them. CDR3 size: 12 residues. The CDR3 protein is CARAGPTDTQYF. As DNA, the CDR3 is TGTGCCAGGGCGGGGCCCACAGATACGCAGTATTTT.

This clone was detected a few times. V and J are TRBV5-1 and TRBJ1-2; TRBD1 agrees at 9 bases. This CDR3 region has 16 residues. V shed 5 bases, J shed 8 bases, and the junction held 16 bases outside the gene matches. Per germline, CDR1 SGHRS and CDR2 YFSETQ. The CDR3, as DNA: TGCGCCAGCAGTCGCGGGCAATCACAGGGGGCGCAGGGCTACACCTTC. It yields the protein CASSRGQSQGAQGYTF.

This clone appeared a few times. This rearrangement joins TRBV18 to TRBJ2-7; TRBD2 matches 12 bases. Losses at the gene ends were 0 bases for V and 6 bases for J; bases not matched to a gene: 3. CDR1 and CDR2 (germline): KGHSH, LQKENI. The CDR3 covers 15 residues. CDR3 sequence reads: CASSPPASGRVEQYF. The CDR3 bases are TGTGCCAGCTCACCACCGGCTAGCGGGAGGGTCGAGCAGTACTTC.

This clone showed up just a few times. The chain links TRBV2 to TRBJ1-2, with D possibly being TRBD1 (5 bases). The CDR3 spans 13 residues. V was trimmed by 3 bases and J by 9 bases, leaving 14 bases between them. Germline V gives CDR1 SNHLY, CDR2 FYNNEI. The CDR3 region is CASSDVTGRRYTF. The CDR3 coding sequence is TGTGCCAGCAGTGATGTTACAGGACGTCGCTACACCTTC.

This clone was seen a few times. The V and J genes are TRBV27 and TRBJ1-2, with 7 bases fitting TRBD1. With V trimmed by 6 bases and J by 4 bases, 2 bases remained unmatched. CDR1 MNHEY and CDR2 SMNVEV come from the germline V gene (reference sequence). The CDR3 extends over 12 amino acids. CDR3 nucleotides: TGTGCCAGCAGGGCAGGGGGCTATGGCTACACCTTC. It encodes CASRAGGYGYTF.

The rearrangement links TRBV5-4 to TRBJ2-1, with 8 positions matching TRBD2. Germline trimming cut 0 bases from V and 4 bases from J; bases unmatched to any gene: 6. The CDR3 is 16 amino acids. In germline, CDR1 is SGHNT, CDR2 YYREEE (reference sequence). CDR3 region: CASSLALREAYNEQFF. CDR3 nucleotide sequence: TGTGCCAGCAGCTTGGCTCTGCGGGAGGCGTACAATGAGCAGTTCTTC.

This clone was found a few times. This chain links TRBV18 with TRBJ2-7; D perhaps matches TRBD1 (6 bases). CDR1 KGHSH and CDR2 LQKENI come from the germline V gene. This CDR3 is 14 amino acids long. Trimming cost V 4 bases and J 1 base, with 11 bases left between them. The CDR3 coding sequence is TGTGCCAGCTCACTGGGGACATTATCCTACGAGCAGTACTTC. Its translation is CASSLGTLSYEQYF. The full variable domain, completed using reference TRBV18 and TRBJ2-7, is NAGVMQNPRHLVRRRGQEARLRCSPMKGHSHVYWYRQLPEEGLKFMVYLQKENIIDESGMPKERFSAEFPKEGPSILRIQQVVRGDSAAYFCASSLGTLSYEQYFGPGTRLTVT.